This T cell receptor (beta chain) emerged from a study of CD8+CD57+ T cells in acquired aplastic anemia. Points from the study as a whole: Between patients and controls, over 25 CD8+ CDR3 sequences were found in common.

The template used for profiling TCR beta VDJ and CDR3 was genomic DNA. TCRdb analysed the reads with MiXCR anew, one entry per CDR3 protein. This table holds roughly 500,000 distinct CDR3 sequences, more than 25% found once. This clonotype showed up many times. Its antigen is not known. CDR1 and CDR2 from the germline V gene are KGHDR and SFDVKD. With 1 base clipped from V and 9 bases from J, the junction kept 7 bases outside the gene matches. The CDR3 spans 17 residues. Patients who underwent sequencing had shown CD8+CD57+ cell expansion by flow cytometry. There were no patients without severe acquired aplastic anemia.

This receptor was obtained from a human donor with aplastic anemia. J is TRBJ1-6 and V is TRBV24-1, with 11 nucleotides matching TRBD1. The sequenced sample consisted of sorted CD4+, CD8+, or CD8+CD57+ T cells (not recorded which) from PBMCs. CDR3 residues: CATSDFKPGTGGSPLHF. DNA of the CDR3: TGTGCCACCAGTGATTTCAAACCTGGGACAGGGGGTTCACCCCTCCACTTT.